This T cell receptor (beta chain) was sequenced for a study of T cells of healthy individuals. TCRdb reanalysed the 5' RACE reads using MiXCR and keeps one entry per CDR3 protein. The sample lists around 53,000 distinct CDR3 sequences; roughly 15% were seen once. Trimming cost V 1 base and J 7 bases, with 14 bases left between them. This CDR3 has 14 residues. Germline CDR1 MGHRA, CDR2 YSYEKL. This clonotype has only a few counts. The sequence was obtained from a human donor in good health. The chain combines TRBV4-1 with TRBJ2-7, with D maybe TRBD2 (7 bases). CDR3 DNA sequence: TGCGCCAGCAGCCAAGCAGGGGCCGGGGGGGAGCAGTACTTC. Translated: CASSQAGAGGEQYF.